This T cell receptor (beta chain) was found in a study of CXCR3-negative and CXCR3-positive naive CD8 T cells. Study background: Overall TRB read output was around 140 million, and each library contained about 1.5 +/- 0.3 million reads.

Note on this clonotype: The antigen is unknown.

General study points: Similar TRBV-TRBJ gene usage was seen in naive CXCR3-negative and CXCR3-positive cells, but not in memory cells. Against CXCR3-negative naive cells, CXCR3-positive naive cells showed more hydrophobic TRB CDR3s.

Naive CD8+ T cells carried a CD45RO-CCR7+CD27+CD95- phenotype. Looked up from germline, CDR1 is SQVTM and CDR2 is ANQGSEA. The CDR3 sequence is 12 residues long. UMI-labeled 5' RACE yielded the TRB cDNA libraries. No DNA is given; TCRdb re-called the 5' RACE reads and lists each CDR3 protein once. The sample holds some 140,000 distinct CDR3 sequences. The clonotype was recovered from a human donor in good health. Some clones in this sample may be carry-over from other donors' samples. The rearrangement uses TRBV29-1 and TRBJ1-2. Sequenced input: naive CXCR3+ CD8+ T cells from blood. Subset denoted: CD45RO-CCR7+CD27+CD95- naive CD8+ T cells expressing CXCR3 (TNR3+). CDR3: CSVDPRGNGYTF.